This note documents a single T cell receptor (beta chain) sequence. Its antigen is unknown. This entry comes from a study of early T cells in non-severe SARS-CoV-2 infection. Study-level points and caveats: Anti-spike CD8 specificities were favored by VDJdb matching, whose results missed private and CD4 specificities.

Individual cDNA molecules received unique molecular identifiers during library preparation. TCRdb reprocessed the 5' RACE reads via MiXCR and lists one record per CDR3 protein. The repertoire holds about 66,000 distinct CDR3 sequences, over 20% seen once, with 16% in the top ten. V was cut by 2 bases and J by 2 bases, with 3 bases left in between. The CDR3 is 12 amino acids. Germline CDR1 reads KGHSH; CDR2 reads LQKENI. The sequences come from whole blood, collected at baseline. This chain uses TRBV18 with TRBJ2-5; D is unclear. The clonotype was recovered from an adult who was a healthcare worker with PCR-confirmed SARS-CoV-2 infection or an uninfected control (not recorded which). CDR3 DNA: TGTGCCAGCTCACCAGCTCAAGAGACCCAGTACTTC. Amino acid sequence: CASSPAQETQYF.